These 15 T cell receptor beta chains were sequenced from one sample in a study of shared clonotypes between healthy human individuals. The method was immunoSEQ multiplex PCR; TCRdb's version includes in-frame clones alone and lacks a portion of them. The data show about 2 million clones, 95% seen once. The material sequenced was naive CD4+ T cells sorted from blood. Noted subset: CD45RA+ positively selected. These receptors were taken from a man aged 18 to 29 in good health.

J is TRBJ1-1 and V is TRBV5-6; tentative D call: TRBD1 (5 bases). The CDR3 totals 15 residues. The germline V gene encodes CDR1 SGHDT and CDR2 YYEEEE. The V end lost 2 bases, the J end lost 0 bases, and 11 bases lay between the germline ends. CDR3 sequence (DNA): TGTGCCAGCAGCTTCCCGGGGCGAATGAACACTGAAGCTTTCTTT. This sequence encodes CASSFPGRMNTEAFF. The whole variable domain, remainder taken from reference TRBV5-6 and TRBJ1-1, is DAGVTQSPTHLIKTRGQQVTLRCSPKSGHDTVSWYQQALGQGPQFIFQYYEEEERQRGNFPDRFSGHQFPNYSSELNVNALLLGDSALYLCASSFPGRMNTEAFFGQGTRLTVV.

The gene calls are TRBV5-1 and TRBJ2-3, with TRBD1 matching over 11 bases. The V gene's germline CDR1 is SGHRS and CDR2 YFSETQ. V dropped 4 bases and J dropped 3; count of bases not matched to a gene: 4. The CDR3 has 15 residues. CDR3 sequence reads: CASSGQGALTDTQYF. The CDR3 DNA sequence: TGCGCCAGCAGCGGACAGGGGGCGCTAACAGATACGCAGTATTTT.

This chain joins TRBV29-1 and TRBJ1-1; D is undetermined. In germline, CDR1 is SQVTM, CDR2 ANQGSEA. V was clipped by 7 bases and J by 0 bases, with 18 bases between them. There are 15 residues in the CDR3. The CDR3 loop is CSAIEPKIMNTEAFF. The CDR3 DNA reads TGCAGCGCCATTGAACCGAAAATCATGAACACTGAAGCTTTCTTT.

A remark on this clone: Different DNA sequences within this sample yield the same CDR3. The CDR3 spells CASSLGQNSPLHF. The CDR3 DNA is TGCGCCAGCAGCTTGGGGCAGAATTCACCCCTCCACTTT. The rearrangement uses TRBV5-1 and TRBJ1-6, with D unclear. V gave up 0 bases and J gave up 7 bases, with 5 bases separating them. The V gene's germline CDR1 is SGHRS and CDR2 YFSETQ. This CDR3 contains 13 residues.

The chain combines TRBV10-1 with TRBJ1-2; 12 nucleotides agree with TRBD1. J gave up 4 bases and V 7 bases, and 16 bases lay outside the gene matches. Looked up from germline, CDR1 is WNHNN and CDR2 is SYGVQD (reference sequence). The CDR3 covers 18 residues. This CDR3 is CASTKHRDRGQGSYGYTF. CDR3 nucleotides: TGCGCCAGCACCAAACACCGGGACAGGGGGCAGGGGAGCTATGGCTACACCTTC.

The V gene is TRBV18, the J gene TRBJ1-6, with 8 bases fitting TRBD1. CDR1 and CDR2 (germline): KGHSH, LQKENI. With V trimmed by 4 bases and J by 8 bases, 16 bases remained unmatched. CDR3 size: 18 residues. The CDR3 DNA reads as TGTGCCAGCTCACTAACCTCGCCTGCCGGGACAGGTGATTCACCCCTCCACTTT. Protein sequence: CASSLTSPAGTGDSPLHF.

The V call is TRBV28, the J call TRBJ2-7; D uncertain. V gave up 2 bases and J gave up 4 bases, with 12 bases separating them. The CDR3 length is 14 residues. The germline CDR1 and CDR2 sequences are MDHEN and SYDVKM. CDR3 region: CASSLEHLNYEQYF. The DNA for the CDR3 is TGTGCCAGCAGTTTAGAGCATTTGAATTACGAGCAGTACTTC.

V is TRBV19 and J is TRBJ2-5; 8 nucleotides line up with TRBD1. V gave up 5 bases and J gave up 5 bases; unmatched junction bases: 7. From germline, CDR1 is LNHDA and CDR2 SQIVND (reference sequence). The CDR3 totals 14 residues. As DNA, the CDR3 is TGTGCCAGTAGTCTAAGACAGGGGATGGAGACCCAGTACTTC. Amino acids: CASSLRQGMETQYF.

CDR3 amino acids: CASSFVSPGELFF. The CDR3, as DNA: TGTGCCAGCAGCTTTGTGTCCCCCGGGGAGCTGTTTTTT. The chain links TRBV11-2 to TRBJ2-2, with D uncertain. Germline V lookup: CDR1 SGHAT, CDR2 FQNNGV. This CDR3 is 13 amino acids long. Trimming removed 3 bases from V and 6 bases from J, with 8 bases in between.

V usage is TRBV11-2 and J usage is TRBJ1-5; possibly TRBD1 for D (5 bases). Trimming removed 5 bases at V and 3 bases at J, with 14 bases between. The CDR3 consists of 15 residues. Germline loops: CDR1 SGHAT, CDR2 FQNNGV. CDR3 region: CASSPMGGANQPQHF. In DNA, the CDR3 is TGTGCCAGCAGCCCCATGGGAGGGGCCAATCAGCCCCAGCATTTT. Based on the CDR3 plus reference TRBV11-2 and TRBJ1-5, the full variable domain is EAGVAQSPRYKIIEKRQSVAFWCNPISGHATLYWYQQILGQGPKLLIQFQNNGVVDDSQLPKDRFSAERLKGVDSTLKIQPAKLEDSAVYLCASSPMGGANQPQHFGDGTRLSIL.

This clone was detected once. In nucleotides, the CDR3 is TGTGCTAGTGGCCCAAAGCTCACAACGAACACTGAAGCTTTCTTT. Translation gives CASGPKLTTNTEAFF. The chain is built from TRBV12-5 and TRBJ1-1; D gene unclear. Germline assignment: CDR1 LGHNT and CDR2 FRNRAP. The V end lost 6 bases, the J end lost 1 base, and 15 bases lay between the germline ends. The CDR3 consists of 15 residues.

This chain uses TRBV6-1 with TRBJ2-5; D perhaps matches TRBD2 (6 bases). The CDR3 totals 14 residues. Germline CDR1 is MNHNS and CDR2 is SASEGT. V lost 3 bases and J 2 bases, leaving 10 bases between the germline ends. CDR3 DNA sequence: TGTGCCAGCAGTGAGGGACTCCTTCAAGAGACCCAGTACTTC. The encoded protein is CASSEGLLQETQYF.

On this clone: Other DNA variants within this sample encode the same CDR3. Here the CDR3 DNA reads TGTGCCATCAGTGGAGGGGGGGGCACAGATACGCAGTATTTT. It encodes CAISGGGGTDTQYF. The genes are TRBV10-3 and TRBJ2-3; tentative D call: TRBD2 (7 bases). The V end lost 4 bases, the J end lost 1 base, and 9 bases lay between the germline ends. This CDR3 has 14 residues. The germline CDR1 and CDR2 sequences are ENHRY and SYGVKD.

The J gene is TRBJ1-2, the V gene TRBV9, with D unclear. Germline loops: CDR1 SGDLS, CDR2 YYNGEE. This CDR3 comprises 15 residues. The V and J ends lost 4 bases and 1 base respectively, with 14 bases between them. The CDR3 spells CASSSTGSLNYGYTF. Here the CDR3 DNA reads TGTGCCAGCAGCAGTACGGGCAGCCTTAACTATGGCTACACCTTC. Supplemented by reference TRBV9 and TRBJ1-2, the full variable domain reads DSGVTQTPKHLITATGQRVTLRCSPRSGDLSVYWYQQSLDQGLQFLIQYYNGEERAKGNILERFSAQQFPDLHSELNLSSLELGDSALYFCASSSTGSLNYGYTFGSGTRLTVV.

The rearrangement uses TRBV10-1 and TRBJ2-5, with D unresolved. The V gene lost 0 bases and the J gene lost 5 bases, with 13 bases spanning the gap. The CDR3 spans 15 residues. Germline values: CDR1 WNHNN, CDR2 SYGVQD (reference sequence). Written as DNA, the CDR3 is TGCGCCAGCAGTGAGTCTTTGGGTGGGTCGGAGACCCAGTACTTC. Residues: CASSESLGGSETQYF.